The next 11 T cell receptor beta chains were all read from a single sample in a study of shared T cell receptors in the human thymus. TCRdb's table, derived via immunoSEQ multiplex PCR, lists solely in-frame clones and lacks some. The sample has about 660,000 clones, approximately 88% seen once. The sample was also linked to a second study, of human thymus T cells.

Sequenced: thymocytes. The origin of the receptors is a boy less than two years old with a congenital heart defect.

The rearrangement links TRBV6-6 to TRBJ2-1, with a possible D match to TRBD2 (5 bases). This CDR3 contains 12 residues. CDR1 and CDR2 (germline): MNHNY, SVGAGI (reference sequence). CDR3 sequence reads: CPKRSPYNEQFF. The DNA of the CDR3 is TGTCCCAAGCGGAGTCCCTACAATGAGCAGTTCTTC.

The CDR3 sequence: CASSYYNRVGTEAFF. CDR3 bases: TGTGCCAGCAGTTACTACAACAGGGTGGGGACTGAAGCTTTCTTT. This chain links TRBV6-5 with TRBJ1-1, with a weak D call TRBD1 (6 bases). The V gene's germline CDR1 is MNHEY and CDR2 SVGAGI. The CDR3 has 15 residues. Deletions cut 1 base from V and 5 bases from J, with 14 bases between.

CDR3 residues: CASRLSGRVRETQYF. The DNA for the CDR3 is TGTGCCAGCAGACTTAGCGGGAGGGTTCGGGAGACCCAGTACTTC. The chain recombines TRBV6-5 with TRBJ2-5; TRBD2 matches at 11 bases. CDR3 size: 15 residues. The germline V gene has CDR1 MNHEY and CDR2 SVGAGI. With V trimmed by 6 bases and J by 5 bases, 8 bases remained unmatched.

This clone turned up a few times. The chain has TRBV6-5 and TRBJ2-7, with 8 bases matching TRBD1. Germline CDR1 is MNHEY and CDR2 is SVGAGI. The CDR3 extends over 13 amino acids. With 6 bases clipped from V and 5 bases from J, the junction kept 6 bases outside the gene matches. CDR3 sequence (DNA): TGTGCCAGCAGCTTGGACAGGGCGCACGAGCAGTACTTC. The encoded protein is CASSLDRAHEQYF.

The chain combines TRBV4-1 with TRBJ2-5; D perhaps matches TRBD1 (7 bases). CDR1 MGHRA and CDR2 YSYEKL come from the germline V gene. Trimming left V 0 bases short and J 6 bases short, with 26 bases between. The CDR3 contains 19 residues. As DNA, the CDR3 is TGCGCCAGCAGCCAAGATGACCGGGGGACAGCTAGCCCCCAGAAGACCCAGTACTTC. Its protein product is CASSQDDRGTASPQKTQYF.

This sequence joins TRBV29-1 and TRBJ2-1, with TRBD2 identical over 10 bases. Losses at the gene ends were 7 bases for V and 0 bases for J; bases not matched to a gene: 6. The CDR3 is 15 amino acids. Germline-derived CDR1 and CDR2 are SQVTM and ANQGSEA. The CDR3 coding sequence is TGCAGCGCCGACCTAGCGGGAGACTCCTACAATGAGCAGTTCTTC. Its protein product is CSADLAGDSYNEQFF.

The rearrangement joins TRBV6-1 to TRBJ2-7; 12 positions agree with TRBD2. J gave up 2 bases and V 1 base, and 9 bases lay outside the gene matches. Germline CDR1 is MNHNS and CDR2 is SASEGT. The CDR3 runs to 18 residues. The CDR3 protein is CASSEGGGTSGHTYEQYF. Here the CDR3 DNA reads TGTGCCAGCAGTGAAGGGGGAGGGACTAGCGGGCATACCTACGAGCAGTACTTC.

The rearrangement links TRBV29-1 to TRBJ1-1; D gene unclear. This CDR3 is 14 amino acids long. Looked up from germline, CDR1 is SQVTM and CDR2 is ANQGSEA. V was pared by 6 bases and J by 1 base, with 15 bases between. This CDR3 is CSVIWAITNTEAFF. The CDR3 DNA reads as TGCAGCGTGATATGGGCGATTACGAACACTGAAGCTTTCTTT.

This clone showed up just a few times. The CDR3 loop is CASSIVGTSNQPQHF. The CDR3 nucleotides read TGTGCCAGTAGTATAGTTGGGACAAGCAATCAGCCCCAGCATTTT. The rearrangement uses TRBV19 and TRBJ1-5; D may be TRBD1 (6 bases). The V gene's germline CDR1 is LNHDA and CDR2 SQIVND (reference sequence). With 1 base removed from V and 1 base from J, the gap between germline ends came to 8 bases. The CDR3 loop spans 15 amino acids.

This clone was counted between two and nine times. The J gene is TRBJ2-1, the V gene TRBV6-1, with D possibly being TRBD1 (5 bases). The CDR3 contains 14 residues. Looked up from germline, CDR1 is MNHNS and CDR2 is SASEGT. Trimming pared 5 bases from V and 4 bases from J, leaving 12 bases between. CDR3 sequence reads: CASSRVKGYNEQFF. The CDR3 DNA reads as TGTGCCAGCAGTCGAGTGAAGGGGTACAATGAGCAGTTCTTC.

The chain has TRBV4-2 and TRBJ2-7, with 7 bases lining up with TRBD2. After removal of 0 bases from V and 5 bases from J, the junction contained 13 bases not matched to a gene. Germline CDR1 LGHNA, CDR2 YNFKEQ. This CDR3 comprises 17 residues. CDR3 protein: CASSQEPSGPSGHEQYF. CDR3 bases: TGTGCCAGCAGCCAAGAGCCTAGCGGTCCTTCAGGCCACGAGCAGTACTTC.